Below, 6 T cell receptor beta chains from the same sample are listed, as sequenced in a study of identical twins. TCRdb recomputed calls from the 5' RACE reads with MiXCR, one row per CDR3 protein. The repertoire holds hundreds of thousands of distinct CDR3 sequences, with just over 7% as singletons. The sample was also linked to a second study, of yellow fever vaccine responses in identical twins.

Material for sequencing was PBMCs. Every receptor here comes from a woman under 30 in good health.

CDR3 loop: CSVETGTGNTGELFF. In nucleotides, the CDR3 is TGCAGCGTTGAAACGGGGACAGGGAACACCGGGGAGCTGTTTTTT. The V gene is TRBV29-1, the J gene TRBJ2-2; 8 nucleotides align to TRBD1. CDR1 is SQVTM, CDR2 ANQGSEA, per germline. This CDR3 has 15 residues. With 2 bases clipped from V and 1 base from J, the junction kept 3 bases outside the gene matches.

The V gene is TRBV18, the J gene TRBJ2-1; TRBD1 matches at 7 bases. The length of the CDR3 is 15 residues. CDR1 and CDR2 from the germline V gene are KGHSH and LQKENI. V lost 6 bases and J lost 6; bases outside the gene matches: 11. The CDR3 loop is CASSLRLQGFNEQFF. CDR3 coding DNA: TGTGCCAGCTCGCTTCGATTACAGGGGTTCAATGAGCAGTTCTTC.

The table lists this clonotype with a count of one. The CDR3 DNA reads as TGTGCCAGCAGCCCCCCCCGGGGGAATGAGCAGTTCTTC. Its protein product is CASSPPRGNEQFF. The J gene is TRBJ2-1, the V gene TRBV13; maybe TRBD2 (6 bases). The V end was cut by 5 bases, the J end by 7 bases, with 12 bases between. The CDR3 length is 13 residues. Germline-derived CDR1 and CDR2 are PRHDT and FYEKMQ (reference sequence).

The sample holds many counts of this clonotype. V gene TRBV5-1 combines with J gene TRBJ2-5; 7 bases map to TRBD1. The germline CDR1 and CDR2 sequences are SGHRS and YFSETQ. Trimming cost V 4 bases and J 5 bases; bases outside gene matches: 14. The CDR3 runs 16 residues. CDR3 region: CASSANRDSGFETQYF. In DNA, the CDR3 is TGCGCCAGCAGCGCGAACCGGGACAGCGGATTTGAGACCCAGTACTTC.

The chain couples TRBV3-1 to TRBJ2-2; TRBD2 might be the D (6 bases). The CDR3 extends over 14 amino acids. Trimming took off 4 bases at V and 6 bases at J, with 12 bases between the two ends. Germline V gene data show CDR1 as LGHDT and CDR2 as YNNKEL (reference sequence). The CDR3 DNA is TGTGCCAGCAGCCTACGCGGGGTGCCCGGGGAGCTGTTTTTT. This sequence encodes CASSLRGVPGELFF.

The CDR3: CASSEPWTGETDTQYF. DNA for the CDR3: TGTGCCAGCAGTGAACCATGGACAGGGGAAACAGATACGCAGTATTTT. The chain is built from TRBV25-1 and TRBJ2-3; 9 nucleotides line up with TRBD1. Trimming at V came to 2 bases and at J to 3 bases, leaving 6 bases not matched to a gene. The CDR3 extends over 16 amino acids. Germline V gene sequence: CDR1 MGHDK, CDR2 SYGVNS.